A selection of T cell receptor beta chains follows, all from one sample in a study of T cells in Graves' hyperthyroidism and ophthalmopathy. TCRdb redid the calling of the multiplex PCR reads with MiXCR, one entry per CDR3 protein. The table records about 24,000 distinct CDR3 sequences, around 54% of them present only once. The sequenced sample consisted of blood. The receptor set was obtained from a woman aged 40 to 55 with Graves' hyperthyroidism that later progressed to Graves' ophthalmopathy. Both conserved end residues are part of each CDR3. A D gene is named only where the DNA matches it firmly. Size is omitted from some rows. Given values are once, few, many or a class for expanded clones.

V gene	clone size	J gene	D gene	CDR3 protein	CDR3 DNA
TRBV15	.	TRBJ2-2	.	CATSAGTGNTGELFF	TGTGCCACCAGCGCGGGAACAGGGAACACCGGGGAGCTGTTTTTT
TRBV29-1	medium-sized	TRBJ2-1	.	CSVEVGWGSEQFF	TGCAGCGTTGAAGTGGGCTGGGGGAGTGAGCAGTTCTTC
TRBV28	many	TRBJ1-3	.	CASSLVRISGNTIYF	TGTGCCAGCAGTTTAGTACGGATCTCTGGAAACACCATATATTTT
TRBV7-3	.	TRBJ2-6	.	CASSLGAGNTEAF	TGTGCCAGCAGCTTGGGCGCGGGGAACACTGAAGCTTTC
TRBV24-1	once	TRBJ2-1	.	CATSDGGRTEQFF	TGTGCCACCAGTGATGGCGGCCGGACTGAGCAGTTCTTC
TRBV2	few	TRBJ2-7	.	CASGYEQYF	TGTGCCAGCGGTTACGAGCAGTACTTC
TRBV29-1	few	TRBJ2-1	.	CSFRLNNEQFF	TGCAGCTTTCGACTGAACAATGAGCAGTTCTTC
TRBV20-1	once	TRBJ2-3	TRBD2	CSAQRGTPGTDTQYF	TGCAGTGCTCAGCGGGGGACCCCAGGCACAGATACGCAGTATTTT
TRBV20-1	few	TRBJ2-7	.	CGARKPEPYEQCF	TGCGGTGCTAGAAAGCCGGAACCGTACGAGCAGTGCTTC
TRBV3-1	many	TRBJ2-3	.	CASSPTVEDTQYF	TGTGCCAGCAGCCCGACAGTGGAGGATACGCAGTATTTT
TRBV11-1	.	TRBJ2-1	.	CASSTGLQKEQFF	TGTGCCAGCAGCACGGGACTCCAGAAAGAGCAGTTCTTT
TRBV14	many	TRBJ2-1	.	CASSPRAGPVNEQFF	TGTGCCAGCAGCCCACGGGCGGGTCCCGTCAATGAGCAGTTCTTC
TRBV7-8	.	TRBJ2-2	.	CASRALAGGELFF	TGTGCCAGCAGGGCCTTGGCGGGCGGGGAGCTGTTTTTT
TRBV12-3/TRBV12-4	.	TRBJ1-5	.	CASSWGSNQPQHF	TGTGCCAGCAGTTGGGGGAGCAATCAGCCCCAGCATTTT
TRBV9	.	TRBJ1-5	.	CASSVGPGPGSYRPNQPQHF	TGTGCCAGCAGCGTAGGACCAGGACCTGGCTCGTACCGGCCCAATCAGCCCCAGCATTTT
TRBV20-1	.	TRBJ2-1	TRBD2	CSASQQGTSGRYNEQFF	TGCAGTGCTAGCCAACAAGGGACTAGCGGGAGGTACAATGAGCAGTTCTTC
TRBV2	.	TRBJ2-1	TRBD2	CASSELAGDNEQFF	TGTGCCAGCAGTGAGCTAGCGGGGGACAATGAGCAGTTCTTC
TRBV19	many	TRBJ1-1	.	CASSILPGMGTEAFF	TGTGCCAGTAGTATCCTCCCGGGTATGGGCACTGAAGCTTTCTTT
TRBV4-1	many	TRBJ2-1	TRBD2	CASSQGVAGLDEQFF	TGCGCCAGCAGCCAGGGAGTAGCGGGACTGGATGAGCAGTTCTTC
TRBV6-5	once	TRBJ1-6	.	CASSLGRDTSYNSPLHF	TGTGCCAGCAGTTTAGGCAGGGATACCTCCTATAATTCACCCCTCCACTTT
TRBV19	.	TRBJ2-7	TRBD2	CASSSPGGVTYEQNF	TGTGCCAGTAGCTCCCCGGGGGGTGTAACCTACGAGCAAAACTTT
TRBV29-1	few	TRBJ2-3	.	CSVVGQSTDTQYF	TGCAGCGTTGTGGGTCAGAGCACAGATACGCAGTATTTT
TRBV19	.	TRBJ2-2	TRBD2	CASSPMAGGPHTGELFF	TGTGCCAGTAGTCCAATGGCGGGAGGGCCTCACACCGGGGAGCTGTTTTTT
TRBV9	.	TRBJ2-1	.	CASSPAISYNEQFF	TGTGCCAGCAGCCCCGCGATAAGTTACAATGAGCAGTTCTTC
TRBV6-1	.	TRBJ2-1	.	CASRPMWSNNEQFF	TGTGCCAGCAGACCAATGTGGTCGAACAATGAGCAGTTCTTC
TRBV7-9	.	TRBJ1-4	.	CASSLGQAYNEKLFF	TGTGCCAGCAGCTTAGGACAGGCCTATAATGAAAAACTGTTTTTT
TRBV10-1	medium-sized	TRBJ2-2	.	CASGTPNTGELFF	TGCGCCAGCGGGACACCTAACACCGGGGAGCTGTTTTTT
TRBV5-1	many	TRBJ2-1	TRBD2	CASSNLLGASGSNEQFF	TGCGCCAGCAGCAATCTATTGGGGGCTAGCGGGAGCAATGAGCAGTTCTTC
TRBV5-6	.	TRBJ2-3	.	CASSFDFLNTDTQYF	TGTGCCAGCAGCTTTGACTTTCTTAACACAGATACGCAGTATTTT
TRBV20-1	medium-sized	TRBJ2-7	.	CSASTPKGSYEQYF	TGCAGTGCTAGCACCCCCAAAGGGTCCTACGAGCAGTACTTC
TRBV5-8	many	TRBJ2-5	.	CASTMGQQETQYF	TGTGCCAGCACCATGGGACAACAAGAGACCCAGTACTTC
TRBV2	few	TRBJ2-3	TRBD2	CANEASGNTDTQYF	TGTGCTAACGAGGCTAGCGGGAACACAGATACGCAGTATTTT
TRBV7-6	.	TRBJ2-2	.	CASSLTTTGELFF	TGTGCCAGCAGCTTGACTACCACCGGGGAGCTGTTTTTT
TRBV20-1	.	TRBJ1-1	.	CSATTASTTNEAFF	TGCAGTGCTACCACCGCTTCAACAACTAATGAAGCTTTCTTT
TRBV7-2	.	TRBJ1-1	.	CASSLGTANTEAFF	TGTGCCAGCAGCTTAGGGACAGCGAACACTGAAGCTTTCTTT
TRBV4-3	.	TRBJ1-4	.	CASSQGRGEGEKLFF	TGCGCCAGCAGCCAAGGACGGGGAGAAGGAGAAAAACTGTTTTTT
TRBV9	.	TRBJ1-4	.	CASSVGFTTNEKLFF	TGTGCCAGCAGCGTCGGATTCACAACTAATGAAAAACTGTTTTTT
TRBV24-1	.	TRBJ2-1	TRBD1	CATSDRGRVEQFF	TGTGCCACCAGTGACAGGGGGCGCGTTGAGCAGTTCTTC
TRBV19	.	TRBJ2-6	.	CASSRRGAGAGANVLTF	TGTGCCAGTAGCCGAAGGGGGGCGGGTGCTGGGGCCAACGTCCTGACTTTC
TRBV2	.	TRBJ2-1	TRBD2	CASSEALAGVSDEQFF	TGTGCCAGCAGTGAAGCGCTAGCGGGAGTTTCCGATGAGCAGTTCTTC
TRBV20-1	few	TRBJ2-7	.	CSARSGPKPYEQYF	TGCAGTGCTAGGTCAGGTCCAAAACCGTACGAGCAGTACTTC
TRBV5-5	.	TRBJ2-4	.	CASSLATLAKNIQYF	TGTGCCAGCAGTCTGGCTACATTAGCCAAAAACATTCAGTACTTC
TRBV5-1	.	TRBJ2-5	.	CASSLVDSLSETQYF	TGCGCCAGCAGCTTAGTGGACAGTCTTTCGGAGACCCAGTACTTC
TRBV5-1	few	TRBJ1-2	.	CASSLGAGFGGYTF	TGCGCCAGCAGCTTGGGCGCGGGATTCGGTGGCTACACCTTC
TRBV30	.	TRBJ1-2	.	CAWKSPRWGAGYGYTF	TGTGCCTGGAAATCCCCCCGTTGGGGGGCTGGGTATGGCTACACCTTC
TRBV20-1	few	TRBJ1-6	.	CSAWGSSYNSPLHF	TGCAGTGCTTGGGGTAGCTCCTATAATTCACCCCTCCACTTT
TRBV19	.	TRBJ2-2	.	CASSPGTSGELFF	TGTGCCAGTAGTCCCGGGACTTCCGGGGAGCTGTTTTTT
TRBV2	.	TRBJ1-1	.	CASSGLGTARDTEAFF	TGTGCCAGCAGTGGGTTGGGAACTGCCAGGGACACTGAAGCTTTCTTT
TRBV7-9	.	TRBJ2-5	TRBD2	CASSPIAGGSQYF	TGTGCCAGCAGCCCCATAGCGGGAGGCTCCCAGTACTTC
TRBV10-3	.	TRBJ2-7	TRBD2	CATTTAGDDEQYF	TGTGCCACGACGACAGCGGGAGATGACGAGCAGTACTTC
TRBV3-1	few	TRBJ1-2	.	CASSLGQRISYGYTF	TGTGCCAGCAGCCTCGGACAGAGAATTTCGTATGGCTACACCTTC
TRBV25-1	many	TRBJ1-1	.	CASRGQNTEAFF	TGTGCCAGCCGCGGACAGAACACTGAAGCTTTCTTT
TRBV20-1	medium-sized	TRBJ2-1	.	CSARSRWGPYNEQFF	TGCAGTGCTAGGAGTAGATGGGGGCCATACAATGAGCAGTTCTTC
TRBV7-9	.	TRBJ1-5	TRBD1	CASSLVGTDQETQHF	TGTGCCAGCAGCTTAGTAGGGACAGATCAAGAGACCCAGCATTTT
TRBV5-8	medium-sized	TRBJ2-7	.	CASNAIYEQYF	TGTGCCAGCAATGCGATCTACGAGCAGTACTTC